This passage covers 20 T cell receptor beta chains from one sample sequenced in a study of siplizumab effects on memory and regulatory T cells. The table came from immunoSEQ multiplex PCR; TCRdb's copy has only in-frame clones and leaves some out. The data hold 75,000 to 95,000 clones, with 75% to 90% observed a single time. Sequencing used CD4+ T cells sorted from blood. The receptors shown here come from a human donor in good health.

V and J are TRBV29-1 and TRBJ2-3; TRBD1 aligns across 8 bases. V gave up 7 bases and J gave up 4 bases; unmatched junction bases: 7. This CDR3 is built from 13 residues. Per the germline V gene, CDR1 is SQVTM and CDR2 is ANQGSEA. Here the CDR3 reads CSAKAGGPDTQYF. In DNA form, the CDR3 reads TGCAGCGCCAAAGCAGGGGGCCCAGATACGCAGTATTTT.

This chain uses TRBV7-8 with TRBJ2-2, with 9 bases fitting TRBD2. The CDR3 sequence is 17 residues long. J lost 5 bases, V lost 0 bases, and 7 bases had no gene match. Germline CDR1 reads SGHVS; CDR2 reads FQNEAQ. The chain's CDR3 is CASSLAPVAGETGELFF. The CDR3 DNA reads TGTGCCAGCAGCTTAGCTCCGGTAGCGGGAGAAACCGGGGAGCTGTTTTTT.

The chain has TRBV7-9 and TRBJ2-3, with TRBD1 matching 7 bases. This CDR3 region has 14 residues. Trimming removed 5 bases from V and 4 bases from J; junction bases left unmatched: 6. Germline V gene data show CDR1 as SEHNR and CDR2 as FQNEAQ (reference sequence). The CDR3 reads CASSPTGLPDTQYF. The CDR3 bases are TGTGCCAGCAGCCCGACAGGGTTGCCAGATACGCAGTATTTT.

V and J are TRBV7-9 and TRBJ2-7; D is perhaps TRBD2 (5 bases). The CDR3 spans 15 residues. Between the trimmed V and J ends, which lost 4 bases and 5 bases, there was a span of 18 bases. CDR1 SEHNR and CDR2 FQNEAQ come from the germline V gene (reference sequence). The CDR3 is CASSSARTEVHEQYF. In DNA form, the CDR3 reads TGTGCCAGCAGCTCGGCCCGGACTGAGGTCCACGAGCAGTACTTC.

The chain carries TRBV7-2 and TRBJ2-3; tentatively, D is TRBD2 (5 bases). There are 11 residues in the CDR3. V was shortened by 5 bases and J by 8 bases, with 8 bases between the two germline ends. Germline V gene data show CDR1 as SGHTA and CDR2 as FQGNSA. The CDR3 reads CASSRTGTQYF. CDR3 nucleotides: TGTGCCAGCAGCCGGACTGGTACGCAGTATTTT.

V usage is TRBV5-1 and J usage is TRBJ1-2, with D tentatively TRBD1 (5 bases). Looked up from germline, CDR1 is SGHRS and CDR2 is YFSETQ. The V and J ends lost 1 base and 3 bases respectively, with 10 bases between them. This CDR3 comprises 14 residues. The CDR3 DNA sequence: TGCGCCAGCAGCTTGTCAGGGTCGGACTATGGCTACACCTTC. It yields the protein CASSLSGSDYGYTF.

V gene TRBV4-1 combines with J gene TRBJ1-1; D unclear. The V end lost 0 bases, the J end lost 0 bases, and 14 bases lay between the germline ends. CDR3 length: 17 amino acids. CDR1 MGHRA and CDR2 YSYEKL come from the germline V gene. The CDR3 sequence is CASSQDGRNLMNTEAFF. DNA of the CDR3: TGCGCCAGCAGCCAAGATGGGCGGAATCTAATGAACACTGAAGCTTTCTTT.

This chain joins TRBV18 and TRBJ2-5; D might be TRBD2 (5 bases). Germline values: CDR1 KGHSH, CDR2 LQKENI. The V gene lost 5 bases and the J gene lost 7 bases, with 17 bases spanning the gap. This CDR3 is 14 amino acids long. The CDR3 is CASSYLSDRGTQYF. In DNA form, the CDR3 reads TGTGCCAGCTCATACCTTTCGGACCGGGGGACCCAGTACTTC.

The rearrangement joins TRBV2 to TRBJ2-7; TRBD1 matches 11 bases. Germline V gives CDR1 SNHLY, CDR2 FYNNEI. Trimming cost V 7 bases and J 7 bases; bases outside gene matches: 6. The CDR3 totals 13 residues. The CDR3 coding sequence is TGTGCCAGCACTGGACAGGGGGCGCGGGAGCAGTACTTC. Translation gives CASTGQGAREQYF.

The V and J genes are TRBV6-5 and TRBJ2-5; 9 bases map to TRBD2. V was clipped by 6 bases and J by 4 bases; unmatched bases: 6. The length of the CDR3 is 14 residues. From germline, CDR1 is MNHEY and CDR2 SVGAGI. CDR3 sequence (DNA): TGTGCCAGCAGACTTGGGACTAGCAGAGAGACCCAGTACTTC. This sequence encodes CASRLGTSRETQYF.

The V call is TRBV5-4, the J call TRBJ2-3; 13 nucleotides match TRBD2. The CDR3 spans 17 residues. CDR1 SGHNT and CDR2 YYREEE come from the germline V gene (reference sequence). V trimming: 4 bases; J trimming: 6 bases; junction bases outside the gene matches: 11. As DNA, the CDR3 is TGTGCCAGCAGCCCGACGGGACTAGCGGGAAGAGGGGATACGCAGTATTTT. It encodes CASSPTGLAGRGDTQYF.

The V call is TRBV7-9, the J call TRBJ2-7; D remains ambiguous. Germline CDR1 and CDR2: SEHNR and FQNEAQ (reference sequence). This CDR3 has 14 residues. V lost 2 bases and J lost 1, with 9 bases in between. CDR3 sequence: CASSLFGPSYEQYF. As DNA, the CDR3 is TGTGCCAGCAGCTTATTCGGGCCTTCCTACGAGCAGTACTTC. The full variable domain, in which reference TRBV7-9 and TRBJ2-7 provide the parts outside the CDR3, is DTGVSQNPRHKITKRGQNVTFRCDPISEHNRLYWYRQTLGQGPEFLTYFQNEAQLEKSRLLSDRFSAERPKGSFSTLEIQRTEQGDSAMYLCASSLFGPSYEQYFGPGTRLTVT.

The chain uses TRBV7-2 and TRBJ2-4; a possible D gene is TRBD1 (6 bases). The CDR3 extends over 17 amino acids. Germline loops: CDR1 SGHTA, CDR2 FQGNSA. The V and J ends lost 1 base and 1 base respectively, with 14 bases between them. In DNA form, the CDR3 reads TGTGCCAGCAGCTTAGATTCCAGGGGCTTTGCCAAAAACATTCAGTACTTC. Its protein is CASSLDSRGFAKNIQYF.

The CDR3 here is CASSGREAGARYF. Written as DNA, the CDR3 is TGTGCCAGCAGTGGTCGCGAAGCGGGGGCACGATATTTT. V and J are TRBV6-1 and TRBJ2-3; 8 nucleotides agree with TRBD2. The CDR3 has 13 amino acids. V lost 4 bases to trimming and J lost 15 bases; unmatched junction nucleotides: 12. CDR1 and CDR2 from the germline V gene are MNHNS and SASEGT.

CDR3 coding DNA: TGCGCCAGCAGCCAAGACACGGGTTATACCTACGAGCAGTACTTC. It codes for CASSQDTGYTYEQYF. The gene calls are TRBV4-1 and TRBJ2-7; D unresolved. Trimming left V 0 bases short and J 2 bases short, with 11 bases between. The CDR3 is 15 amino acids. Looked up from germline, CDR1 is MGHRA and CDR2 is YSYEKL.

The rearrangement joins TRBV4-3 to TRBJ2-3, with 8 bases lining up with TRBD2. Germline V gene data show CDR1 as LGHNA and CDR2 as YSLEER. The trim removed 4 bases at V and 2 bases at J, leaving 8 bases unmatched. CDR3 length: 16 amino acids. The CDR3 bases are TGCGCCAGCAGCCCCCTTGGTAGCGGGGACACAGATACGCAGTATTTT. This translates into CASSPLGSGDTDTQYF.

The CDR3 DNA reads TGTGCCAGCAGCCAAGATCGGGGGGAGAGCTATGGCTACACCTTC. Residues: CASSQDRGESYGYTF. The gene calls are TRBV4-2 and TRBJ1-2; D is perhaps TRBD1 (5 bases). The V end was cut by 0 bases, the J end by 4 bases, with 12 bases between. This CDR3 region has 15 residues. Germline-derived CDR1 and CDR2 are LGHNA and YNFKEQ.

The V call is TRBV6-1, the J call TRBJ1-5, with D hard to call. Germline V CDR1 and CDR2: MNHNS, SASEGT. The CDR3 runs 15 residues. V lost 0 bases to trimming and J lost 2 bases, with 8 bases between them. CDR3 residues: CASSEAAGGNQPQHF. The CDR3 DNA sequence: TGTGCCAGCAGTGAAGCGGCGGGTGGCAATCAGCCCCAGCATTTT.

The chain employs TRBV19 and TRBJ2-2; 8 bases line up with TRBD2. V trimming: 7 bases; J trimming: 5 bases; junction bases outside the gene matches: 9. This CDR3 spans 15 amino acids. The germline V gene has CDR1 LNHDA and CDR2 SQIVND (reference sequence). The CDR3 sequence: CASTAGGLRTGELFF. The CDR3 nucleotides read TGTGCCAGTACGGCGGGAGGCCTTCGGACCGGGGAGCTGTTTTTT.

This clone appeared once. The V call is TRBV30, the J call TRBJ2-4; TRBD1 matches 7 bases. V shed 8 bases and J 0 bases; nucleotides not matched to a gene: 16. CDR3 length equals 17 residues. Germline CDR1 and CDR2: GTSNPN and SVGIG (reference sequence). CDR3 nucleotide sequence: TGTGCCGGAAGACTACAGGGGCCTCCCCTAGCCAAAAACATTCAGTACTTC. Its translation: CAGRLQGPPLAKNIQYF.